The 20 T cell receptor beta chains below were found in one sample sequenced in a study of T cell responses to AZD1222 COVID-19 vaccine. This table comes from immunoSEQ multiplex PCR, and its TCRdb copy is limited to in-frame clones, with some not included. This repertoire shows roughly 150,000 clones, over 90% found once; its top ten account for around 2.3%. The sample was peripheral blood, taken on day 0 of AZD1222 vaccination. These receptors all come from an adult in good health.

J is TRBJ1-2 and V is TRBV5-4; no definite D call. The CDR3 length is 14 residues. The germline gives CDR1 SGHNT, CDR2 YYREEE (reference sequence). V was clipped by 4 bases and J by 2 bases, with 12 bases between them. The CDR3 bases are TGTGCCAGCAGCGTGGAACGCAGAAACTATGGCTACACCTTC. This encodes CASSVERRNYGYTF.

This chain uses TRBV27 with TRBJ1-1; D possibly corresponds to TRBD1 (6 bases). Trimming cost V 8 bases and J 6 bases, with 13 bases left between them. Germline lookup yields CDR1 MNHEY and CDR2 SMNVEV (reference sequence). The CDR3 extends over 12 amino acids. CDR3 nucleotides: TGTGCCAGCCATTCGGGGGCAGCTGAAGCTTTCTTT. It specifies CASHSGAAEAFF.

The V call is TRBV4-3, the J call TRBJ1-1; unclear D gene. V was shortened by 0 bases and J by 2 bases, with 7 bases between the two germline ends. CDR1 and CDR2 from the germline V gene are LGHNA and YSLEER. This CDR3 has 14 residues. The CDR3 coding sequence is TGCGCCAGCAGCCAAGATCGGGGAAACACTGAAGCTTTCTTT. Its translation: CASSQDRGNTEAFF.

The chain links TRBV9 to TRBJ1-6; TRBD1 might be the D (6 bases). CDR1 is SGDLS and CDR2 is YYNGEE in the germline V gene. This CDR3 spans 14 amino acids. The V and J ends lost 3 bases and 9 bases respectively, with 13 bases between them. The CDR3 region is CASSAMAGVSPLHF. CDR3 DNA: TGTGCCAGCAGCGCGATGGCAGGGGTTTCACCCCTCCACTTT.

The rearrangement links TRBV27 to TRBJ2-7; 8 positions match TRBD2. Looked up from germline, CDR1 is MNHEY and CDR2 is SMNVEV (reference sequence). The CDR3 is 15 amino acids. V lost 6 bases to trimming and J lost 6 bases; unmatched junction nucleotides: 13. The CDR3 DNA reads TGTGCCAGCAGCCAAGCGGGAGAGTCGGGCGCCGAGCAGTACTTC. It is translated as CASSQAGESGAEQYF.

The CDR3 coding sequence is TGTGCCAGCAGCTCCCTACTAGTCTCTTACAATGAGCAGTTCTTC. Protein: CASSSLLVSYNEQFF. The J gene is TRBJ2-1, the V gene TRBV7-2; D might be TRBD2 (5 bases). CDR3 length equals 15 residues. Germline CDR1 SGHTA, CDR2 FQGNSA. V shed 4 bases and J shed 4 bases, with 14 bases lying between them.

This chain joins TRBV2 and TRBJ2-2; no definite D call. V dropped 7 bases and J dropped 2 bases, with 5 bases sitting between them. Germline lookup yields CDR1 SNHLY and CDR2 FYNNEI. The CDR3 extends over 12 amino acids. Written as DNA, the CDR3 is TGTGCCAGCACTGATAACACCGGGGAGCTGTTTTTT. It codes for CASTDNTGELFF.

This rearrangement joins TRBV12-3 or TRBV12-4 to TRBJ2-3, with TRBD2 matching over 7 bases. Trimming cost V 8 bases and J 5 bases; bases outside gene matches: 7. The CDR3 is 13 amino acids. CDR3 loop: CASGLAVVDTQYF. CDR3 nucleotide sequence: TGTGCCAGCGGTCTAGCGGTGGTAGATACGCAGTATTTT.

The sample holds a few counts of this clone. The chain joins TRBV7-8 to TRBJ2-1; 9 bases are a match to TRBD1. The germline gives CDR1 SGHVS, CDR2 FQNEAQ. The CDR3 contains 17 residues. The V segment lost 4 bases and the J segment 4 bases; nucleotides outside the gene matches: 11. Here the CDR3 DNA reads TGTGCCAGCAGCTCCCCCCCCGGGACAGGGCGATACAATGAGCAGTTCTTC. Residues: CASSSPPGTGRYNEQFF.

The chain links TRBV30 to TRBJ2-3; D may be TRBD1 or TRBD2 (5 bases each). CDR3 length equals 13 residues. Looked up from germline, CDR1 is GTSNPN and CDR2 is SVGIG (reference sequence). Trimming stripped 4 bases from V and 4 bases from J, with 12 bases between. CDR3 nucleotide sequence: TGTGCCTGGAACGAGGGGAGCTCAGATACGCAGTATTTT. Translating it yields CAWNEGSSDTQYF.

The rearrangement uses TRBV2 and TRBJ1-1; TRBD1 might be the D (6 bases). Looked up from germline, CDR1 is SNHLY and CDR2 is FYNNEI. Trimming took off 2 bases at V and 5 bases at J, with 12 bases between the two ends. The CDR3 length is 14 residues. The CDR3 nucleotides are TGTGCCAGCAGTGAATCGCAGGGGATTACTGAAGCTTTCTTT. Translating gives CASSESQGITEAFF.

CDR3 DNA: TGTGCCAGCAGTGGGGAACGGACCGGGGAGCTGTTTTTT. The encoded protein is CASSGERTGELFF. The J gene is TRBJ2-2, the V gene TRBV2; no clear D. Germline V lookup: CDR1 SNHLY, CDR2 FYNNEI. The CDR3 sequence is 13 residues long. Trimming left V 4 bases short and J 5 bases short, with 8 bases between. The whole variable domain, filled in from reference TRBV2 and TRBJ2-2, reads EPEVTQTPSHQVTQMGQEVILRCVPISNHLYFYWYRQILGQKVEFLVSFYNNEISEKSEIFDDQFSVERPDGSNFTLKIRSTKLEDSAMYFCASSGERTGELFFGEGSRLTVL.

The chain joins TRBV29-1 to TRBJ2-5; either TRBD1 or TRBD2 may fit D (5 bases each). This CDR3 contains 13 residues. Per the germline V gene, CDR1 is SQVTM and CDR2 is ANQGSEA. The V end was cut by 4 bases, the J end by 4 bases, with 13 bases between. The CDR3: CSVVRGAGETQYF. CDR3 DNA sequence: TGCAGCGTTGTCCGGGGCGCAGGAGAGACCCAGTACTTC.

This chain joins TRBV5-4 and TRBJ1-3; D uncertain. Germline CDR1 SGHNT, CDR2 YYREEE (reference sequence). This CDR3 is built from 13 residues. V was cut by 2 bases and J by 3 bases, with 6 bases left in between. The chain's CDR3 is CASSFHGGNTIYF. CDR3 nucleotides: TGTGCCAGCAGCTTTCACGGTGGAAACACCATATATTTT.

The chain couples TRBV5-1 to TRBJ2-7, with TRBD2 matching 10 bases. The J segment lost 6 bases and the V segment lost 3 bases, leaving 6 bases of the junction unmatched. The CDR3 is 14 residues long. Germline lookup yields CDR1 SGHRS and CDR2 YFSETQ. The CDR3 spells CASSSRLAGSEQYF. The CDR3 DNA sequence: TGCGCCAGCAGCTCCCGACTAGCGGGCAGCGAGCAGTACTTC. The full variable domain, completed using reference TRBV5-1 and TRBJ2-7, is KAGVTQTPRYLIKTRGQQVTLSCSPISGHRSVSWYQQTPGQGLQFLFEYFSETQRNKGNFPGRFSGRQFSNSRSEMNVSTLELGDSALYLCASSSRLAGSEQYFGPGTRLTVT.

In its sample, this clone was seen once. This chain connects TRBV5-8 to TRBJ1-2; possibly TRBD1 for D (5 bases). The CDR3 is 14 amino acids. Germline assignment: CDR1 SGHTS and CDR2 YDEGEE. Trimming took 1 base from V and 8 from J, leaving 15 bases between them. CDR3 sequence reads: CASSLSPGGVGYTF. The CDR3, as DNA: TGTGCCAGCAGCTTGTCGCCGGGAGGGGTCGGCTACACCTTC. Supplemented by reference TRBV5-8 and TRBJ1-2, the full variable domain reads EAGVTQSPTHLIKTRGQQATLRCSPISGHTSVYWYQQALGLGLQFLLWYDEGEERNRGNFPPRFSGRQFPNYSSELNVNALELEDSALYLCASSLSPGGVGYTFGSGTRLTVV.

V and J are TRBV9 and TRBJ2-5, with TRBD2 matching 10 bases. The CDR3 loop spans 15 amino acids. CDR1 is SGDLS and CDR2 is YYNGEE in the germline V gene. V was clipped by 0 bases and J by 5 bases; unmatched bases: 4. Here the CDR3 DNA reads TGTGCCAGCAGCGTAGGAGCGGGGGGGCTCGAGACCCAGTACTTC. It translates to CASSVGAGGLETQYF.

V and J are TRBV19 and TRBJ1-1; possible D gene TRBD1, 5 bases. This CDR3 is 18 amino acids long. Germline CDR1 is LNHDA and CDR2 is SQIVND (reference sequence). The V gene lost 5 bases and the J gene lost 0 bases, with 22 bases spanning the gap. The CDR3: CASSVGHRGIPMNTEAFF. CDR3 nucleotides: TGTGCCAGTAGTGTCGGACACCGTGGGATCCCGATGAACACTGAAGCTTTCTTT.

The rearrangement uses TRBV9 and TRBJ1-5, with no clear D. The CDR3 extends over 13 amino acids. CDR1 is SGDLS, CDR2 YYNGEE, per germline. V was trimmed by 0 bases and J by 5 bases, leaving 6 bases between them. CDR3 region: CASSVAPDQPQHF. The CDR3 DNA is TGTGCCAGCAGCGTAGCTCCAGATCAGCCCCAGCATTTT.

V is TRBV4-1 and J is TRBJ1-2; 9 nucleotides line up with TRBD1. After removal of 1 base from V and 6 bases from J, the junction contained 3 bases not matched to a gene. The CDR3 loop spans 14 amino acids. In germline, CDR1 is MGHRA, CDR2 YSYEKL. DNA of the CDR3: TGCGCCAGCAGCCAAGGGACAGGGGTGAATGGCTACACCTTC. Protein product: CASSQGTGVNGYTF.